One and the same sample provided the 28 T cell receptor beta chains below, sequenced in a study of T cell responses to AZD1222 COVID-19 vaccine. Assay: immunoSEQ multiplex PCR; the TCRdb copy retains only in-frame clones and omits some. The sample shows about 110,000 clones, around 94% of them seen only once. The sample consisted of peripheral blood, taken on day 0 of AZD1222 vaccination. These receptors originate from an adult in good health.

The rearrangement uses TRBV15 and TRBJ1-4; 8 bases match TRBD1. The CDR3 contains 18 residues. V lost 0 bases to trimming and J lost 5 bases; unmatched junction nucleotides: 11. Germline CDR1 LNHNV, CDR2 YYDKDF (reference sequence). The CDR3 loop reads CATSRDLGQVYQNEKLFF. DNA for the CDR3: TGTGCCACCAGCAGAGATCTGGGACAGGTGTACCAAAATGAAAAACTGTTTTTT.

The rearrangement uses TRBV28 and TRBJ2-1; 7 bases align to TRBD1. The CDR3 sequence is 13 residues long. The germline gives CDR1 MDHEN, CDR2 SYDVKM. V trimming: 5 bases; J trimming: 4 bases; junction bases outside the gene matches: 2. The CDR3 reads CASSKDRYNEQFF. In DNA, the CDR3 is TGTGCCAGCAGTAAGGACAGGTACAATGAGCAGTTCTTC.

This clone was seen a few times. The chain has TRBV5-1 and TRBJ2-5, with 8 bases identical to TRBD2. Unmatched junction bases numbered 10, after V lost 4 bases and J lost 2 bases. CDR3 length: 16 amino acids. Germline values: CDR1 SGHRS, CDR2 YFSETQ. The CDR3 DNA is TGCGCCAGCAGCCCGGGCGCTAGCGGGCATCAAGAGACCCAGTACTTC. This translates into CASSPGASGHQETQYF.

Here the CDR3 DNA reads TGTGCCAGCAGTTTATCCGGACAGGGTATCTATGGCTACACCTTC. Translating gives CASSLSGQGIYGYTF. The chain carries TRBV28 and TRBJ1-2; 8 nucleotides match TRBD1. With V trimmed by 1 base and J by 4 bases, 5 bases remained unmatched. Germline V gives CDR1 MDHEN, CDR2 SYDVKM. This CDR3 has 15 amino acids.

The chain combines TRBV19 with TRBJ2-3, with 8 bases fitting TRBD2. Losses at the gene ends were 6 bases for V and 3 bases for J; bases not matched to a gene: 11. CDR1 and CDR2 (germline): LNHDA, SQIVND (reference sequence). This CDR3 contains 16 residues. The chain's CDR3 is CASSSGGGISTDTQYF. DNA of the CDR3: TGTGCCAGTAGCTCCGGCGGGGGGATTTCAACAGATACGCAGTATTTT.

V is TRBV12-5 and J is TRBJ2-1; 8 positions match TRBD1. After removal of 7 bases from V and 8 bases from J, the junction contained 10 bases not matched to a gene. The CDR3 has 14 residues. Germline V gives CDR1 LGHNT, CDR2 FRNRAP. CDR3 amino acids: CASADGQGTDEQFF. The CDR3 coding sequence is TGTGCTAGTGCCGACGGACAGGGTACGGATGAGCAGTTCTTC.

The chain carries TRBV3-1 (or the pseudogene TRBV3-2) and TRBJ1-4; possible D gene TRBD1, 6 bases. CDR3 size: 14 residues. CDR1 is LGHDT and CDR2 is YNNKEL in the germline V gene (reference sequence). Trimming removed 3 bases from V and 4 bases from J, with 9 bases in between. The CDR3 sequence is CASSQIRGNEKLFF. The CDR3 coding sequence is TGTGCCAGCAGCCAGATCAGGGGTAATGAAAAACTGTTTTTT.

The chain combines TRBV5-4 with TRBJ1-1; perhaps TRBD1 as D (6 bases). Per germline, CDR1 SGHNT and CDR2 YYREEE (reference sequence). This CDR3 contains 16 residues. The V end was cut by 4 bases, the J end by 7 bases, with 23 bases between. The CDR3 loop reads CASSPVGGVIAFEAFF. CDR3 DNA: TGTGCCAGCAGCCCGGTGGGGGGCGTTATCGCCTTTGAAGCTTTCTTT.

The DNA of the CDR3 is TGCGCCAGCCGATCCGGACTAGCGGGGATCCAAGAGACCCAGTACTTC. Residues: CASRSGLAGIQETQYF. The chain uses TRBV10-2 and TRBJ2-5; 12 bases map to TRBD2. Germline loops: CDR1 WSHSY, CDR2 SAAADI. The trim removed 8 bases at V and 1 base at J, leaving 8 bases unmatched. The CDR3 sequence is 16 residues long.

With regard to this clone: Other DNA sequences in the same sample also yield this CDR3. V and J are TRBV5-1 and TRBJ1-5; tentative D call: TRBD1 (5 bases). V gave up 0 bases and J gave up 2 bases, with 9 bases separating them. The CDR3 covers 15 residues. Per the germline V gene, CDR1 is SGHRS and CDR2 is YFSETQ. The CDR3 nucleotides read TGCGCCAGCAGCTTGGCTCCGGGGGGCAATCAGCCCCAGCATTTT. As protein: CASSLAPGGNQPQHF.

CDR3 coding DNA: TGTGCCAGCTCACCACAACCGATGATACTAGCGGGAGGTAAGGATGAGCAGTTCTTC. Protein: CASSPQPMILAGGKDEQFF. J is TRBJ2-1 and V is TRBV18; TRBD2 matches at 12 bases. Germline CDR1 is KGHSH and CDR2 is LQKENI. The V segment lost 1 base and the J segment 8 bases; nucleotides outside the gene matches: 15. The CDR3 consists of 19 residues.

This chain connects TRBV30 to TRBJ2-1; TRBD2 agrees at 11 bases. The CDR3 is 15 amino acids. Germline CDR1 and CDR2: GTSNPN and SVGIG (reference sequence). The V gene end was trimmed by 0 bases and the J gene end by 7 bases; junction bases not matched to a gene: 5. The CDR3 coding sequence is TGTGCCTGGAGTGTTCAGCTAGCGGGAGGTAATGAGCAGTTCTTC. Translation gives CAWSVQLAGGNEQFF.

The rearrangement joins TRBV6-5 to TRBJ2-5; D uncertain. From germline, CDR1 is MNHEY and CDR2 SVGAGI. V lost 9 bases, J lost 2 bases, and 13 bases lay in between. The CDR3 loop spans 13 amino acids. The CDR3 is CASELSGQETQYF. Written as DNA, the CDR3 is TGTGCCAGTGAACTAAGTGGGCAAGAGACCCAGTACTTC.

This clone occurred a few times. The gene calls are TRBV2 and TRBJ2-1; the match to TRBD2 covers 13 bases. Per the germline V gene, CDR1 is SNHLY and CDR2 is FYNNEI. The trim removed 6 bases at V and 11 bases at J, leaving 7 bases unmatched. The CDR3 length is 14 residues. The CDR3 DNA reads TGTGCCAGCAGCGCAGGGACTAGCGGGACCCAGCAGTTCTTC. As protein: CASSAGTSGTQQFF. Variable domain in full (rest from reference TRBV2 and TRBJ2-1): EPEVTQTPSHQVTQMGQEVILRCVPISNHLYFYWYRQILGQKVEFLVSFYNNEISEKSEIFDDQFSVERPDGSNFTLKIRSTKLEDSAMYFCASSAGTSGTQQFFGPGTRLTVL.

The V and J genes are TRBV4-3 and TRBJ1-4, with D unclear. The germline gives CDR1 LGHNA, CDR2 YSLEER. The V end was cut by 1 base, the J end by 11 bases, with 20 bases between. This CDR3 is built from 16 residues. The CDR3 protein is CASSQAIGGSLGKLFF. In nucleotides, the CDR3 is TGCGCCAGCAGCCAAGCTATAGGTGGTTCTCTGGGTAAACTGTTTTTT.

This clone showed up just once. The chain combines TRBV10-3 with TRBJ2-5; D unclear. Germline V gene data show CDR1 as ENHRY and CDR2 as SYGVKD. Trimming took off 1 base at V and 3 bases at J, with 3 bases between the two ends. CDR3 length equals 12 residues. As DNA, the CDR3 is TGTGCCATCAGTGAGTTCAAAGAGACCCAGTACTTC. It specifies CAISEFKETQYF.

This sequence joins TRBV12-3 or TRBV12-4 and TRBJ1-2, with D maybe TRBD1 (5 bases). The CDR3 contains 13 residues. Trimming cost V 4 bases and J 1 base, with 7 bases left between them. The CDR3 sequence: CASSYRGNYGYTF. In nucleotides, the CDR3 is TGTGCCAGCAGTTATAGGGGTAACTATGGCTACACCTTC.

The CDR3 spells CASGKRGNQPQHF. DNA for the CDR3: TGTGCCAGCGGGAAAAGGGGTAATCAGCCCCAGCATTTT. The chain carries TRBV27 and TRBJ1-5; TRBD1 is a possible D gene (5 bases). CDR1 and CDR2 (germline): MNHEY, SMNVEV (reference sequence). Trimming removed 8 bases at V and 4 bases at J, with 12 bases between. The CDR3 is 13 residues long.

V is TRBV24-1 and J is TRBJ2-1; D assignment may be TRBD1 or TRBD2 (6 bases each). The CDR3 has 22 residues. In germline, CDR1 is KGHDR, CDR2 SFDVKD. V dropped 0 bases and J dropped 5 bases, with 31 bases sitting between them. CDR3 nucleotides: TGTGCCACCAGTGATTTGCCCTCCCGGGGGCGACTAAAAATTTCTCCTGACAATGAGCAGTTCTTC. Translating gives CATSDLPSRGRLKISPDNEQFF.

The V and J genes are TRBV10-1 and TRBJ2-5; D gene ambiguous. CDR1 and CDR2 (germline): WNHNN, SYGVQD (reference sequence). CDR3 length equals 13 residues. V was clipped by 2 bases and J by 1 base, with 5 bases between them. CDR3 in DNA: TGCGCCAGCAGTGAGCTGCTCCAAGAGACCCAGTACTTC. Protein product: CASSELLQETQYF.

This chain joins TRBV11-3 and TRBJ2-2; 8 positions match TRBD1. The germline V gene has CDR1 SGHNT and CDR2 YENEEA. CDR3 size: 18 residues. Trimming cost V 0 bases and J 3 bases; bases outside gene matches: 9. CDR3 sequence: CASSLDRPGGAYTGELFF. CDR3 in DNA: TGTGCCAGCAGCTTAGATCGCCCAGGGGGCGCGTACACCGGGGAGCTGTTTTTT.

This clone was recorded only once. The gene calls are TRBV5-5 and TRBJ1-1, with no clear D. CDR1 and CDR2 from the germline V gene are SGHKS and YYEKEE (reference sequence). V was clipped by 2 bases and J by 3 bases, with 14 bases between them. CDR3 length: 15 amino acids. CDR3 amino acids: CASSFGGLPDTEAFF. The CDR3 nucleotides are TGTGCCAGCAGCTTCGGCGGGTTGCCGGACACTGAAGCTTTCTTT.

The chain combines TRBV27 with TRBJ2-2; tentative D call: TRBD2 (6 bases). Trimming left V 8 bases short and J 1 base short, with 20 bases between. The CDR3 contains 17 residues. CDR1 and CDR2 from the germline V gene are MNHEY and SMNVEV (reference sequence). The CDR3 DNA reads as TGTGCCAGCGGCCTTAGCGGTAGCCTCCAGAACACCGGGGAGCTGTTTTTT. Encoded protein: CASGLSGSLQNTGELFF.

The CDR3 nucleotides are TGTGCCAGCAGTCTGCCCGGGTCCTCCTACGAGCAGTACTTC. It codes for CASSLPGSSYEQYF. This chain links TRBV28 with TRBJ2-7; D uncertain. The ends were cut back, 5 bases at V and 0 bases at J, with 11 bases in the middle. Germline V gives CDR1 MDHEN, CDR2 SYDVKM. The CDR3 is made up of 14 amino acids.

V is TRBV19 and J is TRBJ1-2; a possible D gene is TRBD1 (5 bases). Per germline, CDR1 LNHDA and CDR2 SQIVND (reference sequence). CDR3 length: 15 residues. Trimming stripped 5 bases from V and 4 bases from J, with 17 bases between. Here the CDR3 reads CASSVSPRGIYGYTF. The CDR3 nucleotides are TGTGCCAGTAGTGTCTCCCCCCGGGGGATCTATGGCTACACCTTC. The full variable domain, its missing parts supplied by reference TRBV19 and TRBJ1-2, is DGGITQSPKYLFRKEGQNVTLSCEQNLNHDAMYWYRQDPGQGLRLIYYSQIVNDFQKGDIAEGYSVSREKKESFPLTVTSAQKNPTAFYLCASSVSPRGIYGYTFGSGTRLTVV.

The chain joins TRBV18 to TRBJ1-1; a possible D gene is TRBD1 (6 bases). Germline V gene sequence: CDR1 KGHSH, CDR2 LQKENI. V was clipped by 6 bases and J by 8 bases, with 16 bases between them. The CDR3 contains 13 residues. The CDR3 DNA is TGTGCCAGCTCTCCGGACAGAACCACCGAAGCTTTCTTT. Protein: CASSPDRTTEAFF. The full variable domain, its missing parts supplied by reference TRBV18 and TRBJ1-1, is NAGVMQNPRHLVRRRGQEARLRCSPMKGHSHVYWYRQLPEEGLKFMVYLQKENIIDESGMPKERFSAEFPKEGPSILRIQQVVRGDSAAYFCASSPDRTTEAFFGQGTRLTVV.

This sequence joins TRBV5-1 and TRBJ2-2, with D unresolved. The germline V gene has CDR1 SGHRS and CDR2 YFSETQ. The CDR3 contains 16 residues. V lost 0 bases and J 3 bases, leaving 12 bases between the germline ends. The chain's CDR3 is CASSLDGVRYTGELFF. In nucleotides, the CDR3 is TGCGCCAGCAGCTTGGATGGTGTAAGATACACCGGGGAGCTGTTTTTT.

The CDR3 DNA sequence: TGTGCCAGCAGCCCCGGTTCGGGGGGCGCGGGGCAGCCCCAGCATTTT. Residues: CASSPGSGGAGQPQHF. The chain carries TRBV28 and TRBJ1-5; D is perhaps TRBD1 (6 bases). CDR1 and CDR2 (germline): MDHEN, SYDVKM. The V end lost 6 bases, the J end lost 7 bases, and 22 bases lay between the germline ends. CDR3 size: 16 residues. The full variable domain, with the rest looked up from reference TRBV28 and TRBJ1-5, is DVKVTQSSRYLVKRTGEKVFLECVQDMDHENMFWYRQDPGLGLRLIYFSYDVKMKEKGDIPEGYSVSREKKERFSLILESASTNQTSMYLCASSPGSGGAGQPQHFGDGTRLSIL.